The TCR beta chain under discussion was sequenced for a study of blood T cell repertoires in COVID-19. Study in general: The study drew acute and convalescent COVID-19 samples from the United States, Italy and Spain. The analysed material was cDNA or gDNA that came from T cells, B-cell-depleted T cells, or PBMCs.

Only in-frame clones appear in the TCRdb table, and some are missing; sequencing was by immunoSEQ multiplex PCR. The sample lists 65,000 to 90,000 clones; about 91% were seen once. The CDR3 extends over 18 amino acids. V shed 4 bases and J shed 2 bases, with 24 bases lying between them. Per germline, CDR1 GTSNPN and CDR2 SVGIG (reference sequence). The V call is TRBV30, the J call TRBJ1-3, with TRBD1 as a possible D gene (5 bases). The receptor was isolated from a woman older than 75 with acute or convalescent COVID-19. Source material: peripheral blood. DNA of the CDR3: TGTGCCTGGACACTTGGAGGGAAGGGGTTTCTGACTGGAAACACCATATATTTT. Translating gives CAWTLGGKGFLTGNTIYF.